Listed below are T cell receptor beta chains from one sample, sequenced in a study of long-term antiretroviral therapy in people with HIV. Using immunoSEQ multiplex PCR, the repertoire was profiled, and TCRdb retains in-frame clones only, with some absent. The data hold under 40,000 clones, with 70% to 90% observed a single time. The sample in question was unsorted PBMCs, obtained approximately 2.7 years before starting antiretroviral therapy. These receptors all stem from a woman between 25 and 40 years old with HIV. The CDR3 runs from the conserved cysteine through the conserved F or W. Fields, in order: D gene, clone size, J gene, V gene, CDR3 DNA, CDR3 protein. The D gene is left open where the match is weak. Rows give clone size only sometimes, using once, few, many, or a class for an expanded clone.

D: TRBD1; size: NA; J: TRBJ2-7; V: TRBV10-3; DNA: TGTGCCATCAGCACACAGGGGGGTGGCTACGAGCAGTACTTC; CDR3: CAISTQGGGYEQYF
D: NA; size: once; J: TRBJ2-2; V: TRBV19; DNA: TGTGCCAGTAGTATACCTAACACCGGGGAGCTGTTTTTT; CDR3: CASSIPNTGELFF
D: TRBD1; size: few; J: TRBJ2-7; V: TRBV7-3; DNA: TGTGCCAGCAGCTCGTGGACAGGGGGAGCCAGCTCCTACGAGCAGTACTTC; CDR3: CASSSWTGGASSYEQYF
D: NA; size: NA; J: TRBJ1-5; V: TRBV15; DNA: TGTGCCACCAGCAGAGATCCCGGAAGCAATCAGCCCCAGCATTTT; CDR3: CATSRDPGSNQPQHF
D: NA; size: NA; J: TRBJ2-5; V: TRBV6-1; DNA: TGTGCCAGCAGTGAAAGCCAGGGTCCTGGGACCCAGTACTTC; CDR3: CASSESQGPGTQYF
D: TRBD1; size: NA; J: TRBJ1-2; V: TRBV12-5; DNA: TGTGCTAGTGGTACCCTCCCCGGGACAGCTTCTAACTATGGCTACACCTTC; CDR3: CASGTLPGTASNYGYTF
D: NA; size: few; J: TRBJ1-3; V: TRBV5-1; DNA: TGCGCCAGCAGCTTGTCACCCCTCGACATTCCTAGTCCTTCCACCATATATTTT; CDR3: CASSLSPLDIPSPSTIYF
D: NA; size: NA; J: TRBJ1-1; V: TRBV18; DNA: TGTGCCAGCTCCGAAACTGGTGAAGCTTTCTTT; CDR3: CASSETGEAFF
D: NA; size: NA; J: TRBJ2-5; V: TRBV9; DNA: TGTGCCAGCAGCGTAGGGTCACGAGAGACCCAGTACTTC; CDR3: CASSVGSRETQYF
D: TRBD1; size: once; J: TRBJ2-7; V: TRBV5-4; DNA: TGTGCCAGCAGCCTCCTATTGGGACAGGGGCTTGGCGAGCAGTACTTC; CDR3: CASSLLLGQGLGEQYF
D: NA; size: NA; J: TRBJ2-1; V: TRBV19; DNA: TGTGCCAGTACAGGACAGCGGCCTTACAATGAGCAGTTCTTC; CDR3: CASTGQRPYNEQFF
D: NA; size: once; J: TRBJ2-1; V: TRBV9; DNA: TGTGCCAGCGAGGGGGGGAGGGGCTACCGAGGGAGAGACCCCTACAATGAGCAGTTCTTC; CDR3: CASEGGRGYRGRDPYNEQFF
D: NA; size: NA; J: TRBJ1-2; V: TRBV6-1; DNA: TGTGCCAGCAGTGAATACACAGAACCCTATGGCTACACCTTC; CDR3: CASSEYTEPYGYTF
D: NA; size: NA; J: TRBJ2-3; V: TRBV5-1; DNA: TGCGCCAGCAGCTTGGGGACGGTCACAGATACGCAGTATTTT; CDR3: CASSLGTVTDTQYF
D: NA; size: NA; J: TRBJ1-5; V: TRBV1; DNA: TGCACCAGAAGAAATTACGGGACGAGATCTGGTCAGCCCCAGCATTTT; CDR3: CTRRNYGTRSGQPQHF
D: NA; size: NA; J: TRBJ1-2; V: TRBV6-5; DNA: TGTGCCAGCAAGAGGACCCGTCAGCCCAACTATGGCTACACCTTC; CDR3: CASKRTRQPNYGYTF
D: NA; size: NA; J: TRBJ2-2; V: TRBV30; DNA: TGTGCCTGGAGTGTACTGGGAAGGGGATCGAACACCGGGGAGCTGTTTTTT; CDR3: CAWSVLGRGSNTGELFF
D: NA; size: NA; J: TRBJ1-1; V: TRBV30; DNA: TGTGCCTGGAGTCTTAAGCAGGGTAGCGCTTTCTTT; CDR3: CAWSLKQGSAFF
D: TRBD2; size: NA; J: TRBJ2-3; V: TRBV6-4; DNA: TGTGCCAGCAGCCGGACTAGCGGGGCAGATACGCAGTATTTT; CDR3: CASSRTSGADTQYF
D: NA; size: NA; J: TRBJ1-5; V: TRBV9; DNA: TGTGCCAGCAGCCCCCGTTTTTTCGGGGGCGATCAGCCCCAGCATTTT; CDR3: CASSPRFFGGDQPQHF
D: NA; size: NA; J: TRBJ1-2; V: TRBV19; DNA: TGTGCCAGTAGTGCCGGGTCCCCATGGGACTATGGCTACACCTTC; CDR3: CASSAGSPWDYGYTF
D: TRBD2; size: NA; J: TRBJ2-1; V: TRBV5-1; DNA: TGCGCCAGCAGCCCGGCCGGGGGGGCTAATCCCTACAATGAGCAGTTCTTC; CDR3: CASSPAGGANPYNEQFF
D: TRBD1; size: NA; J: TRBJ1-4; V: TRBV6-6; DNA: TGTGCCAGCAGTTACTCGGGAGACAGGGGCCAACTGTTTTTT; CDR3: CASSYSGDRGQLFF
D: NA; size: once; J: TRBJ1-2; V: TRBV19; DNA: TGTGCCACCGCCGGGGCGGGGGTTTATGGCTACACCTTC; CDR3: CATAGAGVYGYTF
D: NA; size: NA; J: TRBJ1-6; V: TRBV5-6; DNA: TGTGCCAGCAGCTTGGGGGCTTGGAATTCACCCCTCCACTTT; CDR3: CASSLGAWNSPLHF
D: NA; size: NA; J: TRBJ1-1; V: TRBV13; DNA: TGTGCCAGCAGCTTAGGAGGGTTCGAAATGAACACTGAAGCTTTCTTT; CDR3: CASSLGGFEMNTEAFF
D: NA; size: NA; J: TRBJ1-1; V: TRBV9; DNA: TGTGCCAGCAGCGTAGTGGAGGGCCGGAACACTGAAGCTTTCTTT; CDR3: CASSVVEGRNTEAFF
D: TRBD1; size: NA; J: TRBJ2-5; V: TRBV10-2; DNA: TGCGCCAGCAGTGAACTACCGGGACAGTTGGAGACCCAGTACTTC; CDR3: CASSELPGQLETQYF
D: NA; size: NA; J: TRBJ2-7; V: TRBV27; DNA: TGTGCCAGCAGTTTACGGCCAGGACTCTACGAGCAGTACTTC; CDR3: CASSLRPGLYEQYF
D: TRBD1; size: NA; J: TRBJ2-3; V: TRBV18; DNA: TGTGCCAGCTCACTTATCTCCGGGACAGGCACAGATACGCAGTATTTT; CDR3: CASSLISGTGTDTQYF
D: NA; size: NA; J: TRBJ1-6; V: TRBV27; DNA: TGTGCCAGCAGTCGGGCAGCCTATAATTCACCCCTCCACTTT; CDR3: CASSRAAYNSPLHF
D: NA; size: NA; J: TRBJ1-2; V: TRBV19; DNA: TGTGCCAGTAGTATCGAACGGGACAAACTTAACTATGGCTACACCTTC; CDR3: CASSIERDKLNYGYTF
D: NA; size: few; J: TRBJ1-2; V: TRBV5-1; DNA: TGCGCCAGCAGCTCCGGGGACCGCAACGGGGGCTACACCTTC; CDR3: CASSSGDRNGGYTF
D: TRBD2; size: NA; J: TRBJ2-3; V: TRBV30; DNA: TGTGCCTGGAGTGTACACGGGGGGACAGATACGCAGTATTTT; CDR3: CAWSVHGGTDTQYF
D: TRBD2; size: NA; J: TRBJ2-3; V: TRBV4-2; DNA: TGTGCCAGCAGCCAAGAGCCTAGCGGGGGGACTACGCAGTATTTT; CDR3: CASSQEPSGGTTQYF
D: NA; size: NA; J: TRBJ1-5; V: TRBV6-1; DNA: TGTGCCAGCACCCACGTATGGGAGGGCCAGCAGCCCCAGCATTTT; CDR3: CASTHVWEGQQPQHF
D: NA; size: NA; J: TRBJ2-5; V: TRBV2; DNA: TGTGCCAGCAGAGATCGGACCTCCCAGTACTTC; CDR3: CASRDRTSQYF
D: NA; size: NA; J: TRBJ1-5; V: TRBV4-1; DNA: TGCGCCAGCAGCCAATTCCTCGGGGGTCAGCCCCAGCATTTT; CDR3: CASSQFLGGQPQHF
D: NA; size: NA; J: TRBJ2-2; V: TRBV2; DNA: TGTGCCAGCAGTGAAGCCAACCCCGGGGAGCTGTTTTTT; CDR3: CASSEANPGELFF
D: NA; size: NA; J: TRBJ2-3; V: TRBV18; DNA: TGTGCCAGCTCAGCGCTTCAAGCGGTCACAGATACGCAGTATTTT; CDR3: CASSALQAVTDTQYF
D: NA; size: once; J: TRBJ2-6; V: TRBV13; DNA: TGTGCCAGCAGCTTAGTTAGGGGATCTGGGGCCAACGTCCTGACTTTC; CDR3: CASSLVRGSGANVLTF